Sequencing of this T cell receptor (beta chain) was carried out in a study of PD-1 blockade in classical Hodgkin lymphoma. Study-wide context: The nivolumab dose that patients received was 3 mg/kg, given intravenously every 2 weeks. Study-wide results and caveats: After ASCT, patients who started nivolumab under 1 year later were excluded.

This clone was counted between two and nine times. Its antigen is as yet unknown. Deletions cut 2 bases from V and 4 bases from J, with 11 bases between. The CDR3 consists of 14 residues. Per the germline V gene, CDR1 is MDHEN and CDR2 is SYDVKM. TCRdb keeps only in-frame clones here, not all; method: immunoSEQ multiplex PCR. The sample holds about 94,000 clones, nearly 90% seen once. All patients experienced relapse after autologous stem cell transplantation, and brentuximab vedotin exposure was variable. The rearrangement links TRBV28 to TRBJ1-2; possibly TRBD1 for D (5 bases). The specimen comprised peripheral blood mononuclear cells (PBMCs), sampled before the second cycle of nivolumab. This TCR came from a human donor with classical Hodgkin lymphoma. CDR3 in DNA: TGTGCCAGCAGTTTAGACAGAGCTGTCTATGGCTACACCTTC. As protein: CASSLDRAVYGYTF.